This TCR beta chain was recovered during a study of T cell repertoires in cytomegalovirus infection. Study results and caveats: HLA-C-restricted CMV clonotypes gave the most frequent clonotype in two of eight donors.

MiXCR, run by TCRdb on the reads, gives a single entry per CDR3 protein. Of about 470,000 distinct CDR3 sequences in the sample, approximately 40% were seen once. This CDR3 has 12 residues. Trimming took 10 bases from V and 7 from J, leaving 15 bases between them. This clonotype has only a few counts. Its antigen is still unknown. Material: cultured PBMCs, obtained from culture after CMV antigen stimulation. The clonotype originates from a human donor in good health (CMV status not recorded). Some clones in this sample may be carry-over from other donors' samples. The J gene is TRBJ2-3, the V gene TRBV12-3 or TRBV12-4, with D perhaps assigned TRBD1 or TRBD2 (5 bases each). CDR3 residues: CATGTRHYTQYF. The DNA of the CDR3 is TGTGCCACTGGGACCAGACATTATACGCAGTATTTT.